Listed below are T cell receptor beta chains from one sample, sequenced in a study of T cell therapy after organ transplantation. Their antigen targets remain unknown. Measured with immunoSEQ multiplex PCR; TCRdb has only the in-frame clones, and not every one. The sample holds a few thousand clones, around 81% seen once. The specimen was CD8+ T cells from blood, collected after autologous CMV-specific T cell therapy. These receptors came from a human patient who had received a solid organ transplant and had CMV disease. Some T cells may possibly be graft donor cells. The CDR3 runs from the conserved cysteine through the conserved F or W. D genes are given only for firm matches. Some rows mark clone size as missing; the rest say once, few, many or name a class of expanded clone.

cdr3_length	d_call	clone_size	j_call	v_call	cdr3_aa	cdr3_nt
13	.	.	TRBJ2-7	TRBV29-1	CSANGARGYEQYF	TGCAGCGCTAACGGGGCCCGTGGTTACGAGCAGTACTTC
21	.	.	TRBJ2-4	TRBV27	CASSSQGAPSGPGGGKNIQYF	TGTGCCAGCAGTTCACAGGGGGCTCCCTCGGGGCCGGGAGGGGGCAAAAACATTCAGTACTTC
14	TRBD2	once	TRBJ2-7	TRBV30	CAWSVGGSSYEQYF	TGTGCCTGGAGTGTGGGCGGGAGCTCCTACGAGCAGTACTTC
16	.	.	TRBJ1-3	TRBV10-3	CAISESASSSGNTIYF	TGTGCCATCAGTGAGTCAGCGAGCAGCTCTGGAAACACCATATATTTT
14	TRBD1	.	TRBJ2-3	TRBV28	CASSRDRATDTQYF	TGTGCCAGCAGCCGGGACAGGGCCACAGATACGCAGTATTTT
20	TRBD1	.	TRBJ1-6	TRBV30	CAWSGGQAPLTWDYNSPLHF	TGTGCCTGGAGTGGGGGACAGGCACCGCTTACCTGGGACTATAATTCACCCCTCCACTTT
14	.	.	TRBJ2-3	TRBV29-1	CSVPDYLVTDTQYF	TGCAGCGTCCCGGATTATCTTGTAACAGATACGCAGTATTTT
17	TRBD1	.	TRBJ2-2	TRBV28	CASSPGTGSADTGELFF	TGTGCCAGCAGCCCCGGGACAGGGTCCGCGGACACCGGGGAGCTGTTTTTT
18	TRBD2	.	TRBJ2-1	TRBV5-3	CARSLLSGRETLYNEQFF	TGTGCCAGAAGCCTACTCTCCGGGCGGGAGACCCTCTACAATGAGCAGTTCTTC
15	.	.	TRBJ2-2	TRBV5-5	CASSLASMGPGELFF	TGTGCCAGCAGCTTGGCTAGTATGGGGCCCGGGGAGCTGTTTTTT
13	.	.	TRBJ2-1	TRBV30	CAWSIGLENEQFF	TGTGCCTGGAGTATCGGTTTGGAGAATGAGCAGTTCTTC
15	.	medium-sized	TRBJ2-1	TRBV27	CASSFAAASYNEQFF	TGTGCCAGCAGTTTTGCCGCGGCCTCCTACAATGAGCAGTTCTTC
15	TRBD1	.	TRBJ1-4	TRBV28	CASSLQGGVNEKLFF	TGTGCCAGCAGCCTTCAAGGGGGCGTTAATGAAAAACTGTTTTTT
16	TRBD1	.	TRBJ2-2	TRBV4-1	CASSQSDRGDTGELFF	TGCGCCAGCAGCCAGTCGGACAGGGGGGACACCGGGGAGCTGTTTTTT
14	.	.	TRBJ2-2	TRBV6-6	CASSYKLGPGELFF	TGTGCCAGCAGTTACAAGCTTGGCCCCGGGGAGCTGTTTTTT
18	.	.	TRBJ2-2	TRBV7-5	CASSSSLAGGLNTGELFF	TGTGCCAGCAGCTCCTCCCTAGCGGGGGGACTCAACACCGGGGAGCTGTTTTTT
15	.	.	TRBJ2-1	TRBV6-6	CASSYEPGAGNEQFF	TGTGCCAGCAGTTACGAGCCGGGGGCAGGCAATGAGCAGTTCTTC
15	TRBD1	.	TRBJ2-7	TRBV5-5	CASSPTDRSIYEQYF	TGTGCCAGCAGTCCCACGGACAGGTCAATCTACGAGCAGTACTTC
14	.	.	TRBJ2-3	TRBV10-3	CAISESQGTDTQYF	TGTGCCATCAGTGAGTCGCAGGGCACAGATACGCAGTATTTT
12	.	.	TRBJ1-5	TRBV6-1	CASSPRYQPQHF	TGTGCCAGCAGCCCCAGGTATCAGCCCCAGCATTTT
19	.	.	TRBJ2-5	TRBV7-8	CASSWGMSGTFFGLETQYF	TGTGCCAGCAGCTGGGGGATGTCAGGGACTTTCTTCGGTTTGGAGACCCAGTACTTC
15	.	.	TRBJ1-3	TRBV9	CASSDAGGPGNTIYF	TGTGCCAGCAGCGACGCGGGTGGTCCTGGAAACACCATATATTTT
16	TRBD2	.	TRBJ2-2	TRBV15	CATSATAGGNTGELFF	TGTGCCACCAGCGCCACGGCGGGAGGTAACACCGGGGAGCTGTTTTTT
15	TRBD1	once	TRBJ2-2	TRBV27	CASGRDRSNTGELFF	TGTGCCAGCGGAAGGGACAGATCGAACACCGGGGAGCTGTTTTTT
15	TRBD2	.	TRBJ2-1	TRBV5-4	CASSFGLAGSNEQFF	TGTGCCAGCAGCTTTGGACTAGCGGGGAGTAATGAGCAGTTCTTC
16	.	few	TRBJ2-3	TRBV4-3	CASSPLWAASTDTQYF	TGCGCCAGCAGCCCTCTGTGGGCGGCTAGCACAGATACGCAGTATTTT
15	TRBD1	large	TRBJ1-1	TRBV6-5	CASLPSGQAQSEAFF	TGTGCCAGCCTGCCATCGGGACAGGCGCAATCTGAAGCTTTCTTT
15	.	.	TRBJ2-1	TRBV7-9	CASSSEDLKWNEQFF	TGTGCCAGCAGTTCCGAGGACTTGAAGTGGAATGAGCAGTTCTTC
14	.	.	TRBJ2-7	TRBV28	CASQMPGPRNEQYF	TGTGCCAGCCAGATGCCGGGACCGCGAAACGAGCAGTACTTC
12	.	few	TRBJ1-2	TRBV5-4	CASRWGDRGYTF	TGTGCCAGCAGGTGGGGGGATCGCGGCTACACCTTC
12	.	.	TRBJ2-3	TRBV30	CAWSARTDTQYF	TGTGCCTGGAGTGCCCGCACAGATACGCAGTATTTT
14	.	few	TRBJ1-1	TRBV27	CASSFSGVGTEAFF	TGTGCCAGCAGTTTTTCAGGTGTAGGCACTGAAGCTTTCTTT
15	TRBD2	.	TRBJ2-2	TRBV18	CASSPEREVAGELFF	TGTGCCAGCTCACCGGAGCGGGAGGTAGCCGGGGAGCTGTTTTTT
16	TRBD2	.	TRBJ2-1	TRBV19	CASSLTSGSAYNEQFF	TGTGCCAGTAGCCTGACTAGCGGGAGCGCATACAATGAGCAGTTCTTC
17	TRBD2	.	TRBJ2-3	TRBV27	CASSLHLAAPSTDTQYF	TGTGCCAGCAGTTTACACCTAGCGGCACCGAGCACAGATACGCAGTATTTT
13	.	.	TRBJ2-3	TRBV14	CASRQHPTDTQYF	TGTGCCAGCAGACAACACCCCACAGATACGCAGTATTTT
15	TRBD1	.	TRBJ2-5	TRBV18	CASSLRQGAEETQYF	TGTGCCAGCTCACTTCGACAGGGGGCTGAGGAGACCCAGTACTTC
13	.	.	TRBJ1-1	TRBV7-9	CASSPTSGMEAFF	TGTGCCAGCAGCCCCACCTCGGGCATGGAAGCTTTCTTT
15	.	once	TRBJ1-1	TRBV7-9	CASSPRKGRDTEAFF	TGTGCCAGCAGCCCTCGAAAGGGTCGGGACACTGAAGCTTTCTTT
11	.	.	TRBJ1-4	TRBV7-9	CASSLNEKLFF	TGTGCCAGCAGCTTAAATGAAAAACTGTTTTTT
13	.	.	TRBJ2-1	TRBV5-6	CASSFDAYNEQFF	TGTGCCAGCAGCTTTGACGCCTACAATGAGCAGTTCTTC
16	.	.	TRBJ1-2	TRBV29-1	CSVSKWGQEQIYGYTF	TGCAGCGTTTCAAAGTGGGGCCAGGAGCAAATCTATGGCTACACCTTC
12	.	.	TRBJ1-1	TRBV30	CAWSEKNTEAFF	TGTGCCTGGAGTGAGAAGAACACTGAAGCTTTCTTT
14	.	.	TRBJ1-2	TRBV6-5	CASSYGPGVDGYTF	TGTGCCAGCAGTTACGGGCCAGGGGTCGATGGCTACACCTTC
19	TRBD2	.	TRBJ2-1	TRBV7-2	CASSPLADIFQSSYNEQFF	TGTGCCAGCAGCCCCCTAGCGGACATATTCCAAAGCTCCTACAATGAGCAGTTCTTC
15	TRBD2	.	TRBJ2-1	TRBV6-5	CASSSPGLAGGEQFF	TGTGCCAGCAGTTCCCCGGGACTAGCGGGGGGGGAGCAGTTCTTC
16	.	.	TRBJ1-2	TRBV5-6	CASSLEAGRMFYGYTF	TGTGCCAGCAGCTTGGAGGCGGGACGTATGTTCTATGGCTACACCTTC
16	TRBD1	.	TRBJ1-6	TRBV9	CASSEGQGAGGSPLHF	TGTGCCAGCAGCGAGGGACAGGGGGCAGGCGGTTCACCCCTCCACTTT
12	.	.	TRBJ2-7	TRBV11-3	CASSLVDSEQYF	TGTGCCAGCAGCTTAGTAGACTCGGAGCAGTACTTC
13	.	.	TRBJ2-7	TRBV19	CASSMLGSYEQYF	TGTGCCAGTAGTATGCTGGGATCCTACGAGCAGTACTTC
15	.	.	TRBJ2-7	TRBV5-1	CASSLGGPSVYEQYF	TGCGCCAGCAGCTTGGGAGGGCCTTCAGTCTACGAGCAGTACTTC
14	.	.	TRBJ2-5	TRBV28	CASSFTGLRQTQYF	TGTGCCAGCAGTTTTACAGGACTCAGGCAGACCCAGTACTTC
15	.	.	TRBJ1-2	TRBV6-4	CASSATHGKTYGYTF	TGTGCCAGCAGTGCCACACACGGAAAGACCTATGGCTACACCTTC